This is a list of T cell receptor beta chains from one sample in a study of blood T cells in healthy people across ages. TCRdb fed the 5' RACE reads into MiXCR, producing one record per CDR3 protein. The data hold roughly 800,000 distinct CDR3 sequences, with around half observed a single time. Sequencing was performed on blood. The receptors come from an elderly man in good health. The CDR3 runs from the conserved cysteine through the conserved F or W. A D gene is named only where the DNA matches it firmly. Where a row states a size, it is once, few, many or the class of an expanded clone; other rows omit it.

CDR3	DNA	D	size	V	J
CSVERETGELFF	TGCAGCGTTGAGAGGGAAACCGGGGAGCTGTTTTTT	-	few	TRBV29-1	TRBJ2-2
CSATSEGLTDTQYF	TGCAGTGCCACCTCAGAGGGACTCACAGATACGCAGTATTTT	-	few	TRBV20-1	TRBJ2-3
CASSFTSGVQETQYF	TGCGCCAGCAGCTTTACCTCCGGCGTACAAGAGACCCAGTACTTC	-	-	TRBV5-1	TRBJ2-5
CASSWTRREQYF	TGTGCCAGCAGTTGGACTAGACGCGAGCAGTACTTC	TRBD2	-	TRBV2	TRBJ2-7
CASQAGFQETQYF	TGTGCCAGCCAAGCGGGGTTCCAAGAGACCCAGTACTTC	TRBD2	-	TRBV5-6	TRBJ2-5
CASSVTGTGGTQYF	TGTGCCAGCAGTGTGACAGGGACGGGTGGGACCCAGTACTTC	TRBD1	-	TRBV12-3/TRBV12-4	TRBJ2-5
CASSPRLDRGRNTIYF	TGTGCCAGCAGCCCTCGCCTTGACAGGGGGAGAAACACCATATATTTT	TRBD1	-	TRBV7-2	TRBJ1-3
CASSSVDRGKNEQYF	TGTGCCAGCAGTTCCGTGGACAGGGGGAAGAACGAGCAGTACTTC	TRBD1	-	TRBV6-5	TRBJ2-7
CASSAPGTGSYEQYF	TGTGCCAGCAGTGCCCCCGGGACAGGGTCCTACGAGCAGTACTTC	TRBD1	-	TRBV12-3/TRBV12-4	TRBJ2-7
CASSWTFGTAPWEQYF	TGTGCCAGCAGCTGGACGTTCGGGACAGCCCCCTGGGAGCAGTACTTC	TRBD1	-	TRBV5-5	TRBJ2-7
CASSLAGRDNEQFF	TGTGCCAGCAGTTTAGCGGGGAGAGACAATGAGCAGTTCTTC	-	-	TRBV12-3/TRBV12-4	TRBJ2-1
CASSREVRTGAGANVLTF	TGTGCCAGCAGCCGAGAAGTTAGGACAGGGGCTGGGGCCAACGTCCTGACTTTC	TRBD1	-	TRBV3-1	TRBJ2-6
CASSLREGLHEQYF	TGTGCCAGCAGCTTACGGGAGGGCCTCCACGAGCAGTACTTC	TRBD2	-	TRBV7-8	TRBJ2-7
CASSLVGALAFYEQYF	TGTGCCAGCAGCTTAGTGGGGGCGCTAGCGTTTTACGAGCAGTACTTC	-	-	TRBV7-2	TRBJ2-7
CASSLAMTGNNEQFF	TGCGCCAGCAGCTTGGCGATGACAGGGAACAATGAGCAGTTCTTC	TRBD1	few	TRBV5-1	TRBJ2-1
CASSLGSSGRISYEQYF	TGTGCCAGCAGCTTAGGTTCCAGCGGGAGGATTTCCTACGAGCAGTACTTC	TRBD2	-	TRBV7-2	TRBJ2-7
CATSRDGQGGNEQFF	TGTGCCACCAGCAGAGATGGGCAGGGTGGGAATGAGCAGTTCTTC	-	few	TRBV15	TRBJ2-1
CASSPPGGMGNQPQHF	TGTGCCAGCAGTCCCCCAGGGGGCATGGGCAATCAGCCCCAGCATTTT	TRBD1	-	TRBV28	TRBJ1-5
CSALLRESYGYTF	TGCAGTGCTTTACTCAGGGAAAGCTATGGCTACACCTTC	-	-	TRBV20-1	TRBJ1-2
CASSPQPYSYEQYF	TGCGCCAGCAGCCCTCAGCCTTACTCCTACGAGCAGTACTTC	-	-	TRBV5-1	TRBJ2-7
CASSESTGYGLDTQYF	TGTGCCAGCAGCGAGAGTACAGGGTATGGCTTGGATACGCAGTATTTT	-	-	TRBV2	TRBJ2-3
CASLPPGTYYNEQFF	TGTGCCAGCCTCCCCCCCGGGACTTACTACAATGAGCAGTTCTTC	-	-	TRBV28	TRBJ2-1
CASSSRQGGPTEAFF	TGTGCCAGCAGCTCCAGACAGGGGGGGCCAACTGAAGCTTTCTTT	TRBD1	few	TRBV11-2	TRBJ1-1
CASRSDRIDGYTF	TGTGCCAGCAGGTCCGACAGAATCGATGGCTACACCTTC	-	-	TRBV28	TRBJ1-2
CSARETGPDTQYF	TGCAGTGCTAGAGAAACTGGACCAGATACGCAGTATTTT	-	few	TRBV20-1	TRBJ2-3
CSAWRAPDQETQYF	TGCAGTGCTTGGCGCGCACCGGATCAAGAGACCCAGTACTTC	-	-	TRBV20-1	TRBJ2-5
CSARQGTDTQYF	TGCAGTGCAAGACAGGGAACAGATACGCAGTATTTT	TRBD1	-	TRBV29-1	TRBJ2-3
CASSLDASGGAFRQTQYF	TGTGCCAGCAGTTTAGATGCTAGCGGGGGGGCTTTCAGGCAGACCCAGTACTTC	TRBD2	-	TRBV12-3/TRBV12-4	TRBJ2-5
CASSHGRVSYGYTF	TGTGCCAGCAGCCACGGCAGGGTGAGCTATGGCTACACCTTC	-	few	TRBV3-1	TRBJ1-2
CASSPSQGNTEAFF	TGTGCCAGCTCACCCTCACAGGGGAACACTGAAGCTTTCTTT	-	-	TRBV18	TRBJ1-1
CASSFSWGSSYEQYF	TGCGCCAGCAGCTTCTCGTGGGGGAGCTCCTACGAGCAGTACTTC	-	few	TRBV5-1	TRBJ2-7
CASSVESGRFDKQYF	TGTGCCAGCAGCGTAGAGAGCGGGAGGTTCGACAAGCAGTACTTT	TRBD2	-	TRBV9	TRBJ2-4
CSATLLAGVGEQYF	TGCAGTGCTACCCTACTAGCGGGAGTGGGTGAGCAGTACTTC	TRBD2	-	TRBV20-1	TRBJ2-7